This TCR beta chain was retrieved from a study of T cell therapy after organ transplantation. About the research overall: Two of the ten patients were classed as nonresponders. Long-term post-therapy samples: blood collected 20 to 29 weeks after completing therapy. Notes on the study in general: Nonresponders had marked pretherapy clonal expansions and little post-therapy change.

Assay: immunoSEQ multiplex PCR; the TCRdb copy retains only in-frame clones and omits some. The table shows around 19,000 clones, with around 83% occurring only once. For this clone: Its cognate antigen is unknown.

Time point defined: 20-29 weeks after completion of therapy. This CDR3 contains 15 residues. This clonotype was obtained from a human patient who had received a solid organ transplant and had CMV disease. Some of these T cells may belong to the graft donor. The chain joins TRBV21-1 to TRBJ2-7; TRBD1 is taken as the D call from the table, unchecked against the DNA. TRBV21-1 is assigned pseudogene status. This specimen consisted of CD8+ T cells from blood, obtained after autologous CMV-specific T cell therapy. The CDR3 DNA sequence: TGTGCCAGCAGCCTGGCCGGGACATCGTTGTACGAGCAGTACTTC. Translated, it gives CASSLAGTSLYEQYF.